Following are 10 T cell receptor beta chains from one sample sequenced in a study of T and B cells in COVID-19 patients. Blood genomic DNA input for TRB amplification was about 240-550 ng. Multiplex PCR with BIOMED2 TRB-A/B primer pools amplified TRB rearrangements. Using its own MiXCR run on the multiplex PCR reads, TCRdb lists one record per CDR3 protein. In the table there are thousands of distinct CDR3 sequences, 30% to 35% of which are singletons. Sequencing was done on a sample of blood. These receptors all stem from a human donor with active COVID-19.

The J gene is TRBJ1-1, the V gene TRBV10-3; the match to TRBD1 covers 7 bases. In germline, CDR1 is ENHRY, CDR2 SYGVKD. This CDR3 region has 13 residues. The V and J ends lost 11 bases and 0 bases, in that order; junction bases with no gene match: 6. In nucleotides, the CDR3 is TGTGCCGCGCAGGGGGTCTTGAACACTGAAGCTTTCTTT. Translation gives CAAQGVLNTEAFF.

The rearrangement joins TRBV24-1 to TRBJ2-2; 7 bases align to TRBD1. In germline, CDR1 is KGHDR, CDR2 SFDVKD. J gave up 4 bases and V 3 bases, and 7 bases lay outside the gene matches. This CDR3 has 16 residues. The CDR3 coding sequence is TGTGCCACCAGTGATGCTCAGGGGGTAGGCACCGGGGAGCTGTTTTTT. This gives the protein CATSDAQGVGTGELFF.

This clonotype came up a few times. V usage is TRBV18 and J usage is TRBJ2-5; D is possibly TRBD1 (6 bases). Trimming removed 5 bases from V and 2 bases from J, with 9 bases in between. Germline V CDR1 and CDR2: KGHSH, LQKENI. This CDR3 contains 13 residues. CDR3 amino acids: CASSRTAQETQYF. CDR3 DNA sequence: TGTGCCAGCTCAAGGACAGCACAAGAGACCCAGTACTTC.

The CDR3 loop reads CASSQLTGPHYEQYF. DNA of the CDR3: TGTGCCAGCAGCCAACTAACCGGACCCCACTACGAGCAGTACTTC. The chain links TRBV12-3 or TRBV12-4 to TRBJ2-7; D is unclear. There are 15 residues in the CDR3. The V end lost 6 bases, the J end lost 3 bases, and 18 bases lay between the germline ends.

The chain combines TRBV20-1 with TRBJ2-7, with a tentative D call TRBD2 (7 bases). The CDR3 extends over 14 amino acids. V was trimmed by 1 base and J by 4 bases, leaving 14 bases between them. CDR1 is DFQATT, CDR2 SNEGSKA, per germline (reference sequence). CDR3 nucleotides: TGCAGTGCTAGAGGGTGGGGGGGGCGGTACGAGCAGTACGTC. Translated: CSARGWGGRYEQYV.

This clonotype turned up a few times. V gene TRBV27 combines with J gene TRBJ2-2; 7 nucleotides line up with TRBD1. The CDR3 spans 15 residues. Germline V gene lookup returns CDR1 MNHEY and CDR2 SMNVEV (reference sequence). Losses at the gene ends were 6 bases for V and 0 bases for J; bases not matched to a gene: 4. The CDR3 is CASRLGQTNTGELFF. The CDR3, as DNA: TGTGCCAGCAGACTGGGACAGACGAACACCGGGGAGCTGTTTTTT.

This clonotype has just a few counts. The chain employs TRBV27 and TRBJ2-7; D is undetermined. Germline V lookup: CDR1 MNHEY, CDR2 SMNVEV (reference sequence). The V end lost 5 bases, the J end lost 1 base, and 9 bases lay between the germline ends. The CDR3 runs 13 residues. The chain's CDR3 is CASSPQASYEQYV. CDR3 in DNA: TGTGCCAGCAGTCCCCAGGCATCCTACGAGCAGTACGTC.

This chain links TRBV6-5 with TRBJ1-4; 7 nucleotides align to TRBD1. V lost 5 bases to trimming and J lost 6 bases; unmatched junction nucleotides: 12. Germline V gene lookup returns CDR1 MNHEY and CDR2 SVGAGI. This CDR3 has 16 amino acids. The CDR3 DNA reads as TGTGCCAGCAGTGGCGCCGGAGACAGGGTATATGAAAAACTGTTTTTT. This codes for CASSGAGDRVYEKLFF.

This clonotype was counted only a few times. The chain has TRBV12-3 or TRBV12-4 and TRBJ1-3; TRBD1 is a possible D gene (5 bases). Between the trimmed V and J ends, which lost 6 bases and 5 bases, there was a span of 11 bases. The CDR3 covers 13 residues. The CDR3 spells CASRRGSRNTIYF. CDR3 nucleotides: TGTGCCAGCAGGAGGGGAAGTAGAAACACCATATATTTT.

The chain combines TRBV24-1 with TRBJ2-3; D call uncertain. CDR1 KGHDR and CDR2 SFDVKD come from the germline V gene. V gave up 2 bases and J gave up 4 bases, with 6 bases separating them. The CDR3 is 13 residues long. The CDR3 loop reads CATSDSYADTQYF. DNA for the CDR3: TGTGCCACCAGTGATTCCTACGCAGATACGCAGTATTTT.